The following is a TCR beta chain sequence with its context. This specimen comes from a study of blood T cell repertoires in COVID-19. For the study at large: The study drew acute and convalescent COVID-19 samples from the United States, Italy and Spain. PBMCs, B-cell-depleted T cells, or T cells provided the cDNA or gDNA that made up the material.

Profiled with immunoSEQ multiplex PCR; TCRdb holds only in-frame clones, not every one. The sample yields about 320,000 clones, 80% to 90% seen once. The germline gives CDR1 MNHNY, CDR2 SVGAGI (reference sequence). This CDR3 has 14 amino acids. V was clipped by 6 bases and J by 4 bases, with 15 bases between them. The sequencing sample was made of PBMCs or T cells enriched from blood (not recorded which). The sequence derives from a man younger than 45 who had recovered from COVID-19. The V call is TRBV6-6, the J call TRBJ2-5; weak D call: TRBD1 (6 bases). The CDR3 bases are TGTGCCAGCAGCCCACAGGGTTCGGTAGAGACCCAGTACTTC. Protein product: CASSPQGSVETQYF.